This T cell receptor (beta chain) is from a study of blood T cell repertoires in COVID-19. Study at large: Acute and convalescent COVID-19 specimens originated in the United States, Italy and Spain. T cells, B-cell-depleted T cells, or PBMCs supplied cDNA or gDNA.

Per the study methods: Researchers report that nucleated cell counts were estimated from reference gene primer amplification. The protocol was immunoSEQ multiplex PCR, while the TCRdb copy is restricted to in-frame clones and leaves out a portion. Clone size and V and J calls were adopted from that table, with D and trimming inferred from the DNA. Counted here are about 200,000 clones, 80% to 90% occurring once; the ten biggest clones make up 9.5% to 13%. This CDR3 contains 14 residues. The germline gives CDR1 KGHSH, CDR2 LQKENI. V was pared by 3 bases and J by 2 bases, with 4 bases of the junction left unmatched. This clone showed up just a few times.

This chain joins TRBV18 and TRBJ2-7; 7 bases fit TRBD1. Sequenced material: peripheral blood. The sequence derives from a human donor with active or convalescent COVID-19. The donor label of this sample is uncertain. For the CDR3, the DNA is TGTGCCAGCTCACCGGGGACAGAGGCCTACGAGCAGTACTTC. Its protein product is CASSPGTEAYEQYF.